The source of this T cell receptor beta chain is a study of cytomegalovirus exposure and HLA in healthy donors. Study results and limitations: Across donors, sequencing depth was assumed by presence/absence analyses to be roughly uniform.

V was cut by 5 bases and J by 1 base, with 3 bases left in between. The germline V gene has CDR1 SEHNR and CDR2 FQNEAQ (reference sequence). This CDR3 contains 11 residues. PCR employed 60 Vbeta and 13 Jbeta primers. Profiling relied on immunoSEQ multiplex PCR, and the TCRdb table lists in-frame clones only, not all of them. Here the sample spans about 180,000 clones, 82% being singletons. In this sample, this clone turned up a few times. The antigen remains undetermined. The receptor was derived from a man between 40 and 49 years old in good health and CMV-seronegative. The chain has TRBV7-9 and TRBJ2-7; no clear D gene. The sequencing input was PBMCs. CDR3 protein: CASSPSYEQYF. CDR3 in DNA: TGTGCCAGCAGCCCATCCTACGAGCAGTACTTC. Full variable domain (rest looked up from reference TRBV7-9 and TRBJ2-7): DTGVSQNPRHKITKRGQNVTFRCDPISEHNRLYWYRQTLGQGPEFLTYFQNEAQLEKSRLLSDRFSAERPKGSFSTLEIQRTEQGDSAMYLCASSPSYEQYFGPGTRLTVT.